This T cell receptor beta chain was identified in a study of identical twins. Regarding the study as a whole: Clonotypes of the beta chain that were abundant in cord blood carried fewer insertions (memory repertoires showed none).

This clonotype was detected a few times. Antigen specificity is unknown. TCRdb used MiXCR to reprocess the 5' RACE reads, holding one entry per CDR3 protein. The sample carries hundreds of thousands of distinct CDR3 sequences, 5.5% to 7.5% recorded once. Germline V gives CDR1 SGHKS, CDR2 YYEKEE (reference sequence). CDR3 length: 14 amino acids. V trimming: 4 bases; J trimming: 5 bases; junction bases outside the gene matches: 4. The sample taken for sequencing was naive T cells sorted from blood. The V gene is TRBV5-5, the J gene TRBJ2-2; 8 bases line up with TRBD1. This clonotype originated in a man aged 18 to 30 in good health. CDR3 nucleotide sequence: TGTGCCAGCAGCGCCACAGGGGGGACCGGGGAGCTGTTTTTT. The encoded protein is CASSATGGTGELFF.